Listed below are T cell receptor beta chains from one sample, sequenced in a study of glioma-infiltrating T cells after dendritic cell vaccination. The repertoire was sequenced with immunoSEQ multiplex PCR; TCRdb's copy has only in-frame clones and lacks some. The table records 93,000 or so clones, about four fifths of them present only once. Specimen: blood, collected before dendritic cell vaccination. The receptors were sampled from a human donor with glioblastoma. Both conserved end residues are part of each CDR3. D genes are given only for firm matches. Clone size is given for some rows only: seen once, a few or many times, or a class if the clone is expanded.

v_gene,abundance,j_gene,d_gene,CDR3aa,CDR3nt
TRBV19,.,TRBJ2-5,TRBD2,CASSKLAGKETQYF,TGTGCCAGTAGTAAACTAGCGGGAAAAGAGACCCAGTACTTC
TRBV5-1,.,TRBJ2-2,.,CASSLDGNTGELFF,TGCGCCAGCAGCTTGGACGGGAACACCGGGGAGCTGTTTTTT
TRBV9,.,TRBJ1-4,TRBD1,CASTGQAVNEKLFF,TGTGCCAGCACCGGACAGGCGGTTAATGAAAAACTGTTTTTT
TRBV7-9,.,TRBJ2-1,TRBD2,CASSGTSGGSSYNEQFF,TGTGCCAGCAGCGGGACTAGCGGGGGTAGCTCCTACAATGAGCAGTTCTTC
TRBV6-5,.,TRBJ2-3,.,CASSPAGPDTQYF,TGTGCCAGCAGCCCTGCGGGGCCAGATACGCAGTATTTT
TRBV27,.,TRBJ2-1,.,CASRSLVGSYNEQFF,TGTGCCAGCAGGAGCCTAGTAGGCTCCTACAATGAGCAGTTCTTC
TRBV6-4,.,TRBJ1-2,.,CASSPRDVGYGYTF,TGTGCCAGCAGTCCCAGGGATGTCGGCTATGGCTACACCTTC
TRBV11-2,.,TRBJ2-7,TRBD2,CASRRIGTRNYEQYF,TGTGCCAGCAGGCGTATCGGGACTAGGAACTACGAGCAGTACTTC
TRBV15,.,TRBJ2-5,TRBD1,CATGRESLGQGRAQYF,TGTGCCACCGGCAGAGAGTCGTTGGGACAGGGGAGGGCCCAGTACTTC
TRBV5-1,.,TRBJ2-7,TRBD2,CASGLAGEGYEQYF,TGCGCCAGCGGACTAGCGGGGGAGGGATACGAGCAGTACTTC
TRBV30,once,TRBJ2-5,.,CAWSVLFGHETQYF,TGTGCCTGGAGTGTACTCTTTGGGCACGAGACCCAGTACTTC
TRBV5-8,.,TRBJ2-5,.,CASSLQRVETQYF,TGTGCCAGCAGCTTGCAGAGGGTTGAGACCCAGTACTTC
TRBV10-2,.,TRBJ1-2,TRBD1,CASSDLQGADGYTF,TGCGCCAGCAGTGACCTACAGGGGGCGGATGGCTACACCTTC
TRBV4-1,.,TRBJ2-1,.,CASSQDIASSATYNEQFF,TGCGCCAGCAGCCAAGATATCGCCTCTAGCGCAACCTACAATGAGCAGTTCTTC
TRBV5-4,.,TRBJ1-4,TRBD1,CASSSGTGVGKLFF,TGTGCCAGCAGTTCCGGGACAGGGGTCGGGAAACTGTTTTTT
TRBV4-1,.,TRBJ1-3,.,CASSHPATDSGNTIYF,TGCGCCAGCAGCCATCCAGCAACAGACTCTGGAAACACCATATATTTT
TRBV11-2,.,TRBJ2-1,TRBD2,CASSLFAGVNEQFF,TGTGCCAGCAGCTTATTTGCGGGGGTTAATGAGCAGTTCTTC
TRBV5-4,few,TRBJ1-1,TRBD1,CASSFDRVRPASEAFF,TGTGCCAGCAGCTTCGACAGGGTTCGGCCGGCGTCTGAAGCTTTCTTT